The 22 T cell receptor beta chains below come from one sample, sequenced in a study of control samples from healthy donors and cancer patients. Some clones are missing from TCRdb's copy, which holds only in-frame ones; the method was immunoSEQ multiplex PCR. The sample includes approximately 160,000 clones, 94% seen only once; the top ten take around 1.3%. Sequencing was carried out using blood. The receptors were sampled from a woman aged 18-29 years in good health.

The chain couples TRBV5-5 to TRBJ1-5; a possible D gene is TRBD1 (6 bases). Between the trimmed V and J ends, which lost 4 bases and 4 bases, there was a span of 12 bases. This CDR3 contains 14 residues. The germline V gene encodes CDR1 SGHKS and CDR2 YYEKEE (reference sequence). CDR3: CASSHGGGNQPQHF. The CDR3, as DNA: TGTGCCAGCAGCCATGGAGGGGGAAATCAGCCCCAGCATTTT.

This clone was counted a single time. V is TRBV6-2 or TRBV6-3 and J is TRBJ2-7, with 11 bases identical to TRBD2. V gave up 5 bases and J gave up 3 bases; unmatched junction bases: 6. The germline V gene encodes CDR1 MNHEY and CDR2 SVGEGT. The CDR3 is 15 amino acids. The CDR3 region is CASSQRLAGFYEQYF. CDR3 DNA: TGTGCCAGCAGTCAGAGACTAGCGGGGTTCTACGAGCAGTACTTC.

The rearrangement links TRBV3-1 (or the pseudogene TRBV3-2) to TRBJ2-1; 9 bases line up with TRBD2. J lost 6 bases, V lost 0 bases, and 9 bases had no gene match. CDR1 LGHDT and CDR2 YNNKEL come from the germline V gene (reference sequence). The CDR3 is made up of 17 amino acids. The CDR3: CASSQDRSAGGTNEQFF. In DNA, the CDR3 is TGTGCCAGCAGCCAAGATCGCTCGGCGGGGGGGACCAATGAGCAGTTCTTC.

The rearrangement joins TRBV3-1 (or the pseudogene TRBV3-2) to TRBJ1-1; no clear D gene. In germline, CDR1 is LGHDT, CDR2 YNNKEL (reference sequence). Trimming took 4 bases from V and 1 from J, leaving 19 bases between them. The CDR3 is 17 amino acids. CDR3 in DNA: TGTGCCAGCAGCCGGGCCCGGAAAAGGCTAAGGAACACTGAAGCTTTCTTT. This codes for CASSRARKRLRNTEAFF.

The rearrangement joins TRBV6-1 to TRBJ2-1; TRBD2 agrees at 13 bases. The ends lost 4 bases at V and 7 bases at J; junction bases unmatched: 7. The CDR3 contains 16 residues. Looked up from germline, CDR1 is MNHNS and CDR2 is SASEGT. This CDR3 reads CASSATGLAGSNEQFF. The CDR3 DNA reads as TGTGCCAGCAGTGCTACGGGACTAGCGGGATCTAATGAGCAGTTCTTC.

This clone came up once. The CDR3 DNA is TGTGCCAGCAGTTCTACCACAGATACGCAGTATTTT. Protein sequence: CASSSTTDTQYF. The chain has TRBV27 and TRBJ2-3, with D unresolved. Germline CDR1 is MNHEY and CDR2 is SMNVEV (reference sequence). V lost 4 bases to trimming and J lost 2 bases, with 4 bases between them. The length of the CDR3 is 12 residues.

V gene TRBV14 combines with J gene TRBJ1-2; 11 bases match TRBD1. The J segment lost 4 bases and the V segment lost 0 bases, leaving 4 bases of the junction unmatched. Germline lookup yields CDR1 SGHDN and CDR2 FVKESK. This CDR3 spans 16 amino acids. CDR3 amino acids: CASSQEGTGGPYGYTF. The DNA for the CDR3 is TGTGCCAGCAGCCAAGAGGGGACAGGGGGGCCCTATGGCTACACCTTC.

The CDR3 sequence: CASREITDTQYF. CDR3 DNA sequence: TGTGCCAGCAGAGAGATCACAGATACGCAGTATTTT. The chain is built from TRBV11-2 and TRBJ2-3; unclear D gene. V shed 6 bases and J shed 2 bases, with 6 bases lying between them. Looked up from germline, CDR1 is SGHAT and CDR2 is FQNNGV. CDR3 length: 12 amino acids.

The rearrangement links TRBV5-8 to TRBJ1-5, with D hard to call. CDR1 is SGHTS and CDR2 is YDEGEE in the germline V gene. The length of the CDR3 is 13 residues. V was clipped by 0 bases and J by 5 bases, with 6 bases between them. The CDR3 DNA is TGTGCCAGCAGCTTGGACGGCCATCAGCCCCAGCATTTT. It encodes CASSLDGHQPQHF. The full variable domain, rest sourced from reference TRBV5-8 and TRBJ1-5, is EAGVTQSPTHLIKTRGQQATLRCSPISGHTSVYWYQQALGLGLQFLLWYDEGEERNRGNFPPRFSGRQFPNYSSELNVNALELEDSALYLCASSLDGHQPQHFGDGTRLSIL.

The chain links TRBV10-3 to TRBJ1-3; tentative D call: TRBD1 (5 bases). Trimming pared 2 bases from V and 4 bases from J, leaving 12 bases between. Germline CDR1 reads ENHRY; CDR2 reads SYGVKD. The CDR3 is 15 residues long. The CDR3: CAISETAGTGNTIYF. In nucleotides, the CDR3 is TGTGCCATCAGTGAGACGGCAGGGACGGGAAACACCATATATTTT.

This chain joins TRBV7-2 and TRBJ1-2, with 10 bases aligning to TRBD1. The CDR3 loop spans 15 amino acids. Germline CDR1 reads SGHTA; CDR2 reads FQGNSA. The J segment lost 5 bases and the V segment lost 5 bases, leaving 8 bases of the junction unmatched. CDR3 in amino acids: CASSLRQGAGYGYTF. The CDR3 DNA sequence: TGTGCCAGCAGCCTTCGACAGGGGGCAGGGTATGGCTACACCTTC.

Written as DNA, the CDR3 is TGTGCCAGCACGGCTAGCGGGAGGGACAATGAGCAGTTCTTC. As protein: CASTASGRDNEQFF. This chain links TRBV28 with TRBJ2-1; TRBD2 matches at 12 bases. The germline V gene encodes CDR1 MDHEN and CDR2 SYDVKM. This CDR3 has 14 amino acids. V lost 7 bases, J lost 5 bases, and 3 bases stayed unmatched.

V gene TRBV19 combines with J gene TRBJ1-1; D remains unclear. The CDR3 loop spans 13 amino acids. Germline V gives CDR1 LNHDA, CDR2 SQIVND (reference sequence). V was pared by 5 bases and J by 4 bases, with 11 bases between. The CDR3 sequence: CASSPDVSTEAFF. The CDR3 DNA reads as TGTGCCAGTAGTCCGGATGTCAGCACTGAAGCTTTCTTT.

The chain is built from TRBV5-5 and TRBJ1-4; TRBD1 is a possible D gene (6 bases). The CDR3 contains 15 residues. Germline loops: CDR1 SGHKS, CDR2 YYEKEE (reference sequence). Trimming removed 3 bases at V and 7 bases at J, with 16 bases between. The CDR3 sequence: CASSWTTGGSEKLFF. For the CDR3, the DNA is TGTGCCAGCAGCTGGACGACAGGAGGAAGTGAAAAACTGTTTTTT.

As to this clone: Sequence at one end of the junction differs from germline and may be a read error. The V gene is TRBV7-7, the J gene TRBJ1-1; 10 positions agree with TRBD1. This CDR3 has 16 residues. The germline V gene has CDR1 SSHAT and CDR2 FNYEAQ (reference sequence). In nucleotides, the CDR3 is TGTGCTAGCAGCTTAGGGGGGGACAGGGGAGGCGATGAAGCTTTCTTT. This encodes CASSLGGDRGGDEAFF.

V usage is TRBV6-5 and J usage is TRBJ2-2; D is possibly TRBD2 (6 bases). CDR3 length: 13 residues. The germline V and J ends were trimmed by 7 bases and 4 bases, with 10 bases remaining between them. The germline V gene has CDR1 MNHEY and CDR2 SVGAGI. The CDR3 loop is CASTQGGTGELFF. The CDR3 bases are TGTGCCAGCACCCAGGGAGGCACCGGGGAGCTGTTTTTT.

This clone was seen only once. The CDR3 DNA is TGTGCCAGCAGTCCGGGGTTCAATTACGAGCAGTACTTC. It encodes CASSPGFNYEQYF. The chain links TRBV2 to TRBJ2-7, with TRBD2 as a possible D gene (5 bases). Looked up from germline, CDR1 is SNHLY and CDR2 is FYNNEI. The CDR3 has 13 amino acids. Trimming took off 5 bases at V and 4 bases at J, with 12 bases between the two ends.

V is TRBV19 and J is TRBJ1-1; TRBD1 agrees at 8 bases. The CDR3 has 15 residues. V lost 4 bases to trimming and J lost 4 bases; unmatched junction nucleotides: 8. From germline, CDR1 is LNHDA and CDR2 SQIVND (reference sequence). The CDR3 reads CASSTADRVATEAFF. For the CDR3, the DNA is TGTGCCAGTAGTACGGCGGACAGGGTGGCCACTGAAGCTTTCTTT.

This clone appeared a single time. This sequence joins TRBV7-9 and TRBJ2-4; D remains ambiguous. Between the trimmed V and J ends, which lost 1 base and 0 bases, there was a span of 13 bases. This CDR3 contains 17 residues. The germline V gene has CDR1 SEHNR and CDR2 FQNEAQ (reference sequence). CDR3 DNA: TGTGCCAGCAGCTTAGTGGCGCCTGTGGTAGCCAAAAACATTCAGTACTTC. Its protein product is CASSLVAPVVAKNIQYF.

V usage is TRBV6-1 and J usage is TRBJ2-3; D uncertain. The germline V gene encodes CDR1 MNHNS and CDR2 SASEGT. V was shortened by 3 bases and J by 2 bases, with 9 bases between the two germline ends. The CDR3 is 14 residues long. CDR3 amino acids: CASSDGQSTDTQYF. As DNA, the CDR3 is TGTGCCAGCAGTGATGGCCAATCCACAGATACGCAGTATTTT.

The chain combines TRBV9 with TRBJ2-1; D tentatively reads TRBD1 or TRBD2 (5 bases each). This CDR3 region has 16 residues. Germline values: CDR1 SGDLS, CDR2 YYNGEE. Trimming took 0 bases from V and 0 from J, leaving 10 bases between them. This chain's CDR3 is CASSVGGTRSYNEQFF. In nucleotides, the CDR3 is TGTGCCAGCAGCGTAGGAGGGACCCGCTCCTACAATGAGCAGTTCTTC.

V and J are TRBV12-3 or TRBV12-4 and TRBJ1-2, with 8 bases fitting TRBD1. CDR3 size: 12 residues. The junction had 5 bases not matched to a gene; V was cut back by 8 bases and J by 6 bases. The CDR3 DNA follows: TGTGCCAGCCGCAGGGGGCTAGATGGCTACACCTTC. Translated, it gives CASRRGLDGYTF.